The 24 T cell receptor beta chains in this list originate from one sample, sequenced in a study of T cell responses to AZD1222 COVID-19 vaccine. The table came from immunoSEQ multiplex PCR; TCRdb's copy has only in-frame clones and leaves some out. The table lists some 170,000 clones, 70% to 90% of them singletons. The specimen comprised peripheral blood, sampled 28 days after the second dose of the MenACWY control vaccine. These TCRs come from an adult who received the MenACWY meningococcal vaccine as a control.

This chain uses TRBV6-2 or TRBV6-3 with TRBJ1-1; no firm D call. This CDR3 comprises 14 residues. Per the germline V gene, CDR1 is MNHEY and CDR2 is SVGEGT. The V end was cut by 7 bases, the J end by 6 bases, with 18 bases between. In DNA form, the CDR3 reads TGTGCCAGCACCCCTGAATCCCGAAGGGCTGAAGCTTTCTTT. Its translation: CASTPESRRAEAFF.

V and J are TRBV27 and TRBJ1-5; D gene uncertain. The CDR3 loop spans 14 amino acids. Germline V gene lookup returns CDR1 MNHEY and CDR2 SMNVEV (reference sequence). Trimming left V 3 bases short and J 0 bases short, with 6 bases between. CDR3 DNA sequence: TGTGCCAGCAGTTTCCGGTATAGCAATCAGCCCCAGCATTTT. This gives the protein CASSFRYSNQPQHF.

This clone was picked up a small number of times. The gene calls are TRBV18 and TRBJ2-5, with 7 bases that match TRBD2. Trimming took 0 bases from V and 5 from J; bases not matched to a gene: 3. This CDR3 is 14 amino acids long. Germline V CDR1 and CDR2: KGHSH, LQKENI. CDR3 in amino acids: CASSPPGGAETQYF. The CDR3 DNA sequence: TGTGCCAGCTCACCACCGGGAGGGGCGGAGACCCAGTACTTC.

As for this clone: The junction shows a germline mismatch at one end, possibly a read error. This chain links TRBV27 with TRBJ1-1; tentatively, D is TRBD1 (5 bases). CDR1 MNHEY and CDR2 SMNVEV come from the germline V gene (reference sequence). The CDR3 runs 13 residues. CDR3 in amino acids: CASSLTGLRGAQF. CDR3 coding DNA: TGTGCCAGCAGTTTAACCGGACTGCGAGGGGCACAGTTT.

The gene calls are TRBV5-1 and TRBJ1-1, with D perhaps TRBD1 (6 bases). Germline V gene sequence: CDR1 SGHRS, CDR2 YFSETQ. CDR3 length equals 14 residues. With 2 bases removed from V and 10 bases from J, the gap between germline ends came to 18 bases. CDR3 residues: CASSFTDSSGGAFF. The CDR3 DNA reads TGCGCCAGCAGCTTCACGGACAGCTCAGGCGGAGCTTTCTTT. Together with reference TRBV5-1 and TRBJ1-1, the CDR3 gives the full variable domain: KAGVTQTPRYLIKTRGQQVTLSCSPISGHRSVSWYQQTPGQGLQFLFEYFSETQRNKGNFPGRFSGRQFSNSRSEMNVSTLELGDSALYLCASSFTDSSGGAFFGQGTRLTVV.

The V gene is TRBV12-3 or TRBV12-4, the J gene TRBJ1-5; D not resolved. CDR3 size: 13 residues. Trimming took 6 bases from V and 11 from J, leaving 17 bases between them. CDR3 amino acids: CASSPEGTVAQHF. The CDR3 DNA follows: TGTGCCAGCAGCCCGGAGGGTACGGTTGCCCAGCATTTT.

The chain is built from TRBV27 and TRBJ2-3; D is uncertain. With 5 bases removed from V and 1 base from J, the gap between germline ends came to 4 bases. Germline assignment: CDR1 MNHEY and CDR2 SMNVEV (reference sequence). The CDR3 is 12 residues long. The CDR3 nucleotides read TGTGCCAGCAGTCCCCGCACAGATACGCAGTATTTT. Amino acid sequence: CASSPRTDTQYF.

This sequence joins TRBV5-1 and TRBJ2-5; D gene ambiguous. With 0 bases removed from V and 1 base from J, the gap between germline ends came to 7 bases. The CDR3 is 14 residues long. The germline CDR1 and CDR2 sequences are SGHRS and YFSETQ. The CDR3 DNA sequence: TGCGCCAGCAGCTTGGGACTCACCCAAGAGACCCAGTACTTC. This translates into CASSLGLTQETQYF. The whole variable domain, remainder taken from reference TRBV5-1 and TRBJ2-5, is KAGVTQTPRYLIKTRGQQVTLSCSPISGHRSVSWYQQTPGQGLQFLFEYFSETQRNKGNFPGRFSGRQFSNSRSEMNVSTLELGDSALYLCASSLGLTQETQYFGPGTRLLVL.

The rearrangement uses TRBV7-2 and TRBJ2-3, with D perhaps matching TRBD2 (5 bases). Trimming cost V 0 bases and J 1 base, with 14 bases left between them. CDR1 is SGHTA, CDR2 FQGNSA, per germline. The CDR3 runs to 17 residues. Here the CDR3 reads CASSLAYSGVGTDTQYF. CDR3 nucleotides: TGTGCCAGCAGCTTAGCCTACAGCGGAGTCGGCACAGATACGCAGTATTTT.

The chain recombines TRBV5-6 with TRBJ2-5, with 8 bases fitting TRBD1. Germline V CDR1 and CDR2: SGHDT, YYEEEE. Trimming cost V 3 bases and J 2 bases; bases outside gene matches: 9. The CDR3 runs to 16 residues. The chain's CDR3 is CASSSGLDRAQETQYF. Here the CDR3 DNA reads TGTGCCAGCAGCTCGGGCCTGGACAGGGCACAAGAGACCCAGTACTTC. Filled out from reference TRBV5-6 and TRBJ2-5, the complete variable domain reads DAGVTQSPTHLIKTRGQQVTLRCSPKSGHDTVSWYQQALGQGPQFIFQYYEEEERQRGNFPDRFSGHQFPNYSSELNVNALLLGDSALYLCASSSGLDRAQETQYFGPGTRLLVL.

CDR3 DNA: TGTGCCAGCAGCTTGGGACAGGGGGGAAACACCATATATTTT. Translating it yields CASSLGQGGNTIYF. This chain uses TRBV7-2 with TRBJ1-3, with 10 bases identical to TRBD1. Germline assignment: CDR1 SGHTA and CDR2 FQGNSA. V was clipped by 3 bases and J by 4 bases; unmatched bases: 0. The CDR3 extends over 14 amino acids.

This clone was detected once. This chain connects TRBV11-2 to TRBJ2-7; the D gene is possibly TRBD2 (6 bases). V was cut by 1 base and J by 3 bases, with 13 bases left in between. The germline V gene has CDR1 SGHAT and CDR2 FQNNGV. The CDR3 loop spans 15 amino acids. CDR3 in amino acids: CASSLAGRSIYEQYF. Written as DNA, the CDR3 is TGTGCCAGCAGCTTAGCAGGGAGGTCCATCTACGAGCAGTACTTC.

This clone was seen only once. V is TRBV5-1 and J is TRBJ1-1; D is ambiguous. CDR1 is SGHRS, CDR2 YFSETQ, per germline. The CDR3 is made up of 16 amino acids. V gave up 0 bases and J gave up 4 bases, with 16 bases separating them. The CDR3 region is CASSLVEQWLATEAFF. The DNA for the CDR3 is TGCGCCAGCAGCTTGGTGGAGCAGTGGTTGGCCACTGAAGCTTTCTTT.

The chain employs TRBV6-2 or TRBV6-3 and TRBJ1-5, with 8 nucleotides matching TRBD1. V dropped 5 bases and J dropped 7; count of bases not matched to a gene: 7. This CDR3 has 14 residues. The germline CDR1 and CDR2 sequences are MNHEY and SVGEGT. CDR3 in amino acids: CASSLTGGKQPQHF. The DNA for the CDR3 is TGTGCCAGCAGTCTTACAGGGGGGAAGCAGCCCCAGCATTTT.

The chain employs TRBV6-5 and TRBJ1-2, with TRBD1 as a possible D gene (6 bases). Per the germline V gene, CDR1 is MNHEY and CDR2 is SVGAGI. CDR3 length: 13 residues. V was clipped by 5 bases and J by 2 bases, with 9 bases between them. The chain's CDR3 is CASSLQGNYGYTF. DNA for the CDR3: TGTGCCAGCAGTCTACAGGGCAACTATGGCTACACCTTC.

J is TRBJ2-7 and V is TRBV18; D ambiguous. The ends were cut back, 2 bases at V and 1 base at J, with 6 bases in the middle. Germline-derived CDR1 and CDR2 are KGHSH and LQKENI. The CDR3 spans 13 residues. CDR3 residues: CASSPGPSYEQYF. The CDR3 DNA follows: TGTGCCAGCTCACCAGGGCCATCCTACGAGCAGTACTTC.

V gene TRBV19 combines with J gene TRBJ1-2; D is uncertain. CDR3 length equals 14 residues. Germline loops: CDR1 LNHDA, CDR2 SQIVND (reference sequence). V was trimmed by 5 bases and J by 8 bases, leaving 18 bases between them. The DNA of the CDR3 is TGTGCCAGTAGTCCCGCGGCCCAGGCTTTCGGCTACACCTTC. Amino acid sequence: CASSPAAQAFGYTF.

The chain employs TRBV5-1 and TRBJ2-6, with 9 bases lining up with TRBD2. V dropped 3 bases and J dropped 3; count of bases not matched to a gene: 7. Germline V gives CDR1 SGHRS, CDR2 YFSETQ. This CDR3 is built from 17 residues. This chain's CDR3 is CASSWSAGGLGANVLTF. As DNA, the CDR3 is TGCGCCAGCAGCTGGTCGGCGGGAGGGCTTGGGGCCAACGTCCTGACTTTC.

DNA of the CDR3: TGTGCCAGCAGTTTCATCGACAGGGTTAATTCACCCCTCCACTTT. This translates into CASSFIDRVNSPLHF. V is TRBV28 and J is TRBJ1-6; 7 positions match TRBD1. Unmatched junction bases numbered 5, after V lost 3 bases and J lost 6 bases. The V gene's germline CDR1 is MDHEN and CDR2 SYDVKM. This CDR3 has 15 residues.

The rearrangement joins TRBV2 to TRBJ2-6; D gene unclear. Germline lookup yields CDR1 SNHLY and CDR2 FYNNEI. Trimming left V 3 bases short and J 3 bases short, with 3 bases between. The CDR3 runs to 13 residues. The CDR3 spells CASSDVGANVLTF. The CDR3 coding sequence is TGTGCCAGCAGTGATGTTGGGGCCAACGTCCTGACTTTC.

This clone appeared a few times. This sequence joins TRBV7-3 and TRBJ2-3; no firm D call. Between the trimmed V and J ends, which lost 5 bases and 0 bases, there was a span of 9 bases. From germline, CDR1 is SGHTA and CDR2 FQGTGA. The CDR3 consists of 14 residues. CDR3 loop: CASSPAHSTDTQYF. The CDR3 DNA reads TGTGCCAGCAGCCCCGCCCATAGCACAGATACGCAGTATTTT.

This clone was seen a single time. This chain links TRBV5-5 with TRBJ2-7, with D possibly TRBD1 on 5 matching bases. The germline V gene encodes CDR1 SGHKS and CDR2 YYEKEE (reference sequence). CDR3 length equals 13 residues. The V end was cut by 3 bases, the J end by 2 bases, with 9 bases between. CDR3 region: CASSYRQTYEQYF. The CDR3 DNA follows: TGTGCCAGCAGCTACCGACAGACCTACGAGCAGTACTTC.

A remark on this clone: The sample has other DNA sequences that encode this CDR3 too. This rearrangement joins TRBV6-5 to TRBJ1-1; the D is unclear. Trimming pared 2 bases from V and 1 base from J, leaving 5 bases between. Germline V gene data show CDR1 as MNHEY and CDR2 as SVGAGI. CDR3 size: 13 residues. The CDR3 DNA is TGTGCCAGCAGTTACGCCGGGAACACTGAAGCTTTCTTT. Translation: CASSYAGNTEAFF.

The CDR3 nucleotides are TGTGCCAGCAGTTACTCGAGGGGCCCTGGGTACGAGCAGTACTTC. Amino acid sequence: CASSYSRGPGYEQYF. The chain has TRBV6-2 or TRBV6-3 and TRBJ2-7; D is tentatively TRBD1 or TRBD2 (5 bases each). Germline CDR1 and CDR2: MNHEY and SVGEGT. The V and J ends lost 0 bases and 4 bases respectively, with 13 bases between them. The CDR3 contains 15 residues.